This TCR beta chain was found in a study of blood T cell repertoires in COVID-19. Overall study: T cells, B-cell-depleted T cells, or PBMCs provided the cDNA or gDNA that served as material.

Authors' processing steps: Nucleated cell counts were estimated from reference gene primer amplification. Libraries were prepared by immunoSEQ multiplex PCR; TCRdb keeps only in-frame clonotypes and omits some of them. Clone size and V and J calls were adopted from that table, with D and trimming inferred from the DNA. The sample consists of over 120,000 clones, roughly 86% of them appearing once. The V gene's germline CDR1 is SGHTA and CDR2 FQGNSA. V gave up 1 base and J gave up 8 bases, with 14 bases separating them. The CDR3 extends over 14 amino acids. This clone was seen a single time. Sequencing was carried out using peripheral blood. J is TRBJ1-2 and V is TRBV7-2, with D possibly being TRBD1 (5 bases). The clonotype was recovered from a man between 65 and 85 years old with acute or convalescent COVID-19. This CDR3 is CASSLELGGPGYTF. CDR3 sequence (DNA): TGTGCCAGCAGCTTAGAGTTGGGGGGACCGGGCTACACCTTC.